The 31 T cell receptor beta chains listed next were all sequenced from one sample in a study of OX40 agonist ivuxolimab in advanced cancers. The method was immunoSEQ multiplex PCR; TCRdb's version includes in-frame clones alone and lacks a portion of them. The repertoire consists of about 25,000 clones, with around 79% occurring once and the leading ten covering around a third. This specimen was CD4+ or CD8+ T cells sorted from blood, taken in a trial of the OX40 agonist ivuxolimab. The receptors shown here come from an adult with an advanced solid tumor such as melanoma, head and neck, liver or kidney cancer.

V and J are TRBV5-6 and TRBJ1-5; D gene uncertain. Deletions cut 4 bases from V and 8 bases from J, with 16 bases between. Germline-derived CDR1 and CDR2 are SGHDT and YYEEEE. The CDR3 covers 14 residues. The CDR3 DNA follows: TGTGCCAGCAGCGCATGGGGAGGGATCGAGCCCCAGCATTTT. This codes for CASSAWGGIEPQHF. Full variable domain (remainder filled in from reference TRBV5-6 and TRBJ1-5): DAGVTQSPTHLIKTRGQQVTLRCSPKSGHDTVSWYQQALGQGPQFIFQYYEEEERQRGNFPDRFSGHQFPNYSSELNVNALLLGDSALYLCASSAWGGIEPQHFGDGTRLSIL.

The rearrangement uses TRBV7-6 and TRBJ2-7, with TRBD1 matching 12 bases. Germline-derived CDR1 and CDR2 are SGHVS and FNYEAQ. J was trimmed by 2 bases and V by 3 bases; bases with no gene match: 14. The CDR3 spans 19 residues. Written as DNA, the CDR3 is TGTGCCAGCAGCTTGGGACAGGGGGCTATACCCTCTGGTCCCTACGAGCAGTACTTC. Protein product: CASSLGQGAIPSGPYEQYF.

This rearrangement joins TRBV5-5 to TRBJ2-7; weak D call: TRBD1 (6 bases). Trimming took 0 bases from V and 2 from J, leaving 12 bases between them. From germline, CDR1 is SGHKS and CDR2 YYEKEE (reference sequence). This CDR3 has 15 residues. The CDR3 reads CASSLDDRLPYEQYF. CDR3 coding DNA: TGTGCCAGCAGCTTGGATGACAGGTTACCCTACGAGCAGTACTTC.

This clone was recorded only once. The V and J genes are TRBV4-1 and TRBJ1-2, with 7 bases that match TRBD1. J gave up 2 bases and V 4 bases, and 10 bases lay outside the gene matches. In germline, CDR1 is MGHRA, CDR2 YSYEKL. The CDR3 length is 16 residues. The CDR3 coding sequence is TGCGCCAGCAGCCTGTATCATGACAGGGCAAACTATGGCTACACCTTC. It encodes CASSLYHDRANYGYTF.

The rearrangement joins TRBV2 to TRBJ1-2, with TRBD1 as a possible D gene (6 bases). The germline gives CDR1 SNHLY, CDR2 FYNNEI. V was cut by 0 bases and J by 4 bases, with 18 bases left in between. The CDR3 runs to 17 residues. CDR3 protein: CASSEAFRDKVRYGYTF. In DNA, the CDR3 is TGTGCCAGCAGTGAAGCCTTCCGGGACAAAGTTCGCTATGGCTACACCTTC. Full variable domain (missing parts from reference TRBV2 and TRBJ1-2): EPEVTQTPSHQVTQMGQEVILRCVPISNHLYFYWYRQILGQKVEFLVSFYNNEISEKSEIFDDQFSVERPDGSNFTLKIRSTKLEDSAMYFCASSEAFRDKVRYGYTFGSGTRLTVV.

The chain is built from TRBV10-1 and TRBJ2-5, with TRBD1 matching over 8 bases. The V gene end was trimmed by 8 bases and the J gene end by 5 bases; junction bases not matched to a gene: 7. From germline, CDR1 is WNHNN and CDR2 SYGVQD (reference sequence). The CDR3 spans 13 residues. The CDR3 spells CASAGGFGETQYF. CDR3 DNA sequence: TGCGCCAGCGCAGGGGGCTTTGGGGAGACCCAGTACTTC.

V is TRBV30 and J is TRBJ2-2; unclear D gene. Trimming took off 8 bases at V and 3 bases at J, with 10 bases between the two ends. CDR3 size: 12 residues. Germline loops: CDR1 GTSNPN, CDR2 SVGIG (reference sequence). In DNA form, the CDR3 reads TGTGCCCGCCGCCCAGACACCGGGGAGCTGTTTTTT. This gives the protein CARRPDTGELFF.

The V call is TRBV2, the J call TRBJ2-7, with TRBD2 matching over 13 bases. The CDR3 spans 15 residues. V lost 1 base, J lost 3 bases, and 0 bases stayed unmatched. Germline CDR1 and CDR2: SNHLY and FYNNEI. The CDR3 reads CASSEGTSGGYEQYF. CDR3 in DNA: TGTGCCAGCAGTGAAGGGACTAGCGGGGGCTACGAGCAGTACTTC.

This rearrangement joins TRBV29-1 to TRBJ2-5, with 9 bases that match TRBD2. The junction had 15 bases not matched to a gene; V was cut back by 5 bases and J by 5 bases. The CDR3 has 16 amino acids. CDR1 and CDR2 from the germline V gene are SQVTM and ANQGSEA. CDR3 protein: CSVPILLAGLGETQYF. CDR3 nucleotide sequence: TGCAGCGTTCCTATACTTCTAGCGGGGTTGGGTGAGACCCAGTACTTC.

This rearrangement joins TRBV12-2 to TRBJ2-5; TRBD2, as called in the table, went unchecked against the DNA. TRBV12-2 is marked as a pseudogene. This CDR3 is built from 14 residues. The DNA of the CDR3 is TGTGCAAGTCGCCTCGTCAGCGACTGGGAGACCCAGTACTTC. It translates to CASRLVSDWETQYF.

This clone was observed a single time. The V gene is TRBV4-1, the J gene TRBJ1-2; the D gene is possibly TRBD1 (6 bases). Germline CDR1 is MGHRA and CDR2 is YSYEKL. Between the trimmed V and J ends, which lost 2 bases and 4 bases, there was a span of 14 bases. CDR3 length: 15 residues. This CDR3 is CASSQMGAVVYGYTF. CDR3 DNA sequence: TGCGCCAGCAGCCAAATGGGGGCCGTCGTCTATGGCTACACCTTC.

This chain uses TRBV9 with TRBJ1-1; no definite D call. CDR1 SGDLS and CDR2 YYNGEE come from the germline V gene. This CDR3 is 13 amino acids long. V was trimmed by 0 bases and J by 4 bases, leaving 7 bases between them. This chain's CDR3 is CASSVGFGTEAFF. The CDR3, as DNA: TGTGCCAGCAGCGTAGGGTTCGGCACTGAAGCTTTCTTT.

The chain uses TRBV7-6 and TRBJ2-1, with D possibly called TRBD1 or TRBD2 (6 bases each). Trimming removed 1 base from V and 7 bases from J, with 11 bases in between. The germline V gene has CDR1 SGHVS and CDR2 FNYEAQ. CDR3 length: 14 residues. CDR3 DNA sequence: TGTGCCAGCAGCTTAGTGGGGGGCGGGAATGAGCAGTTCTTC. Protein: CASSLVGGGNEQFF.

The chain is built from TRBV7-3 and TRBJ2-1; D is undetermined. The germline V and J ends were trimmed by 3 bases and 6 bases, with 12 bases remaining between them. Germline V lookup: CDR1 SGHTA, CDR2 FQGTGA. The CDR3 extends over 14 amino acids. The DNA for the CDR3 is TGTGCCAGCAGCTTGTCGGTTTTGGGCAATGAGCAGTTCTTC. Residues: CASSLSVLGNEQFF.

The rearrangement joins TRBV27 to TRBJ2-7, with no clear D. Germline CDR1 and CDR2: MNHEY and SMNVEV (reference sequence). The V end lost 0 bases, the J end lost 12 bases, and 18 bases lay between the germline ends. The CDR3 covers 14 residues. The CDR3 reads CASSLSYPTSARYF. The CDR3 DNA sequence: TGTGCCAGCAGTTTATCTTACCCGACCAGTGCGAGGTACTTC.

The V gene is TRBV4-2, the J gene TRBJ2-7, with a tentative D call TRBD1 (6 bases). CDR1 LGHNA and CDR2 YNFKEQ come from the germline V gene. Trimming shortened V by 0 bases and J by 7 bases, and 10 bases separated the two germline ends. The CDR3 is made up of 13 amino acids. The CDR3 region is CASSQEGGWEQYF. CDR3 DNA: TGTGCCAGCAGCCAAGAAGGGGGATGGGAGCAGTACTTC.

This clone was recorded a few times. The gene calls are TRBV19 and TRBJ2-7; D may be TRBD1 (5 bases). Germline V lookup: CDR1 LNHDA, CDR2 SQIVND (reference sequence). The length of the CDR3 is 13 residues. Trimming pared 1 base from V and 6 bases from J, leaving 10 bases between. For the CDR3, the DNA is TGTGCCAGTAGTATAGGGAAGACAGTCGAGCAGTACTTC. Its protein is CASSIGKTVEQYF.

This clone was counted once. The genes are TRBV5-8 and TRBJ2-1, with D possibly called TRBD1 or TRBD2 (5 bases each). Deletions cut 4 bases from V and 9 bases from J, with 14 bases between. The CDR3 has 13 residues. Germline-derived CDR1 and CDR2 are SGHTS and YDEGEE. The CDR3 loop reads CASSRDLRSEQFF. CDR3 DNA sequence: TGTGCCAGCAGCAGGGACCTAAGGAGTGAGCAGTTCTTC.

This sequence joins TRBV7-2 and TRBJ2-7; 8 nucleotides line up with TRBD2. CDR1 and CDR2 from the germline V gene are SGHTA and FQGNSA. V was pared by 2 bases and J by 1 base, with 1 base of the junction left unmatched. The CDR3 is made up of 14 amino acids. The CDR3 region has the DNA TGTGCCAGCAGCTTAATAGCGGGGTCCTACGAGCAGTACTTC. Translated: CASSLIAGSYEQYF.

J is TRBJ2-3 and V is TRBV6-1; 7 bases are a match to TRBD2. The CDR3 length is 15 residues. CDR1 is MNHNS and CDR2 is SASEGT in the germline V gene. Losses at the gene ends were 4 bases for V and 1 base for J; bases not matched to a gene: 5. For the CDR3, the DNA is TGTGCCAGCAGTGCCCCTGCGGGGGGCACAGATACGCAGTATTTT. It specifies CASSAPAGGTDTQYF.

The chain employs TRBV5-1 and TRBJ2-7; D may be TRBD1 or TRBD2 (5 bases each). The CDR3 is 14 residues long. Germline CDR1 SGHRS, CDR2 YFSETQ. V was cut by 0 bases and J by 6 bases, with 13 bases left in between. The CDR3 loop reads CASSLVREGGEQYF. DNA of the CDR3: TGCGCCAGCAGCTTGGTCAGGGAAGGAGGCGAGCAGTACTTC.

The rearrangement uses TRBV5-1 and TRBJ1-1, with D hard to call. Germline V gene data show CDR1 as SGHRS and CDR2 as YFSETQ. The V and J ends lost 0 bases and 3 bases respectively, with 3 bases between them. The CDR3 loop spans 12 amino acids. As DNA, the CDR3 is TGCGCCAGCAGCTTGGGTTACACTGAAGCTTTCTTT. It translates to CASSLGYTEAFF. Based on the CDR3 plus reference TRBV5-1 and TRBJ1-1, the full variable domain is KAGVTQTPRYLIKTRGQQVTLSCSPISGHRSVSWYQQTPGQGLQFLFEYFSETQRNKGNFPGRFSGRQFSNSRSEMNVSTLELGDSALYLCASSLGYTEAFFGQGTRLTVV.

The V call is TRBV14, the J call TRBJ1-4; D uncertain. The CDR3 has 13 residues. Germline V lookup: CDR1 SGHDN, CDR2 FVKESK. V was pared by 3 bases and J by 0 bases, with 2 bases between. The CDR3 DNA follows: TGTGCCAGCAGCCATGCAACTAATGAAAAACTGTTTTTT. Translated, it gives CASSHATNEKLFF. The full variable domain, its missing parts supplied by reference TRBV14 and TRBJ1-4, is EAGVTQFPSHSVIEKGQTVTLRCDPISGHDNLYWYRRVMGKEIKFLLHFVKESKQDESGMPNNRFLAERTGGTYSTLKVQPAELEDSGVYFCASSHATNEKLFFGSGTQLSVL.

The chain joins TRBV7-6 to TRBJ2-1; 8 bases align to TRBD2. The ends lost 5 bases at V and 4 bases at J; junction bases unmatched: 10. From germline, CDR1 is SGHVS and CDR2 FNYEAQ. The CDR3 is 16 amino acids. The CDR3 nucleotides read TGTGCCAGCAGCCGAACCTCGGGGGGGCCATACAATGAGCAGTTCTTC. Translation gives CASSRTSGGPYNEQFF.

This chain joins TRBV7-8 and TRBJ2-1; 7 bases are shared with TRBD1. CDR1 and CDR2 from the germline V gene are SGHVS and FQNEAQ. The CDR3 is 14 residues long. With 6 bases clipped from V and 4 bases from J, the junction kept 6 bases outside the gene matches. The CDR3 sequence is CASRPDRWYNEQFF. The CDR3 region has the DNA TGTGCCAGCAGACCGGACAGGTGGTACAATGAGCAGTTCTTC.

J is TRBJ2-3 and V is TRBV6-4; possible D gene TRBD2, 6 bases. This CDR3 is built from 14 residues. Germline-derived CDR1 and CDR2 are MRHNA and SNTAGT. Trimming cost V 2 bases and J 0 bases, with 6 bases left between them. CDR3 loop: CASSDGTSTDTQYF. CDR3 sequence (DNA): TGTGCCAGCAGTGACGGGACTAGCACAGATACGCAGTATTTT.

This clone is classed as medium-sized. In nucleotides, the CDR3 is TGCGCCAGCAGCCAAGATCTGGGGGGCTCCCTTTGGGATACGCAGTATTTT. Translated: CASSQDLGGSLWDTQYF. The J gene is TRBJ2-3, the V gene TRBV4-1; D is tentatively TRBD1 or TRBD2 (6 bases each). V was trimmed by 0 bases and J by 6 bases, leaving 19 bases between them. Germline V gene data show CDR1 as MGHRA and CDR2 as YSYEKL. This CDR3 contains 17 residues.

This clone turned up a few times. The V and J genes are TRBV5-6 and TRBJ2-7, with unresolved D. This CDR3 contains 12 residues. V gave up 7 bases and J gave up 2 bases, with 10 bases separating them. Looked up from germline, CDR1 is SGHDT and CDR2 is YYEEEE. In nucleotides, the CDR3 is TGTGCCAGCGGCCTGGACGCCTACGAGCAGTACTTC. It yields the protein CASGLDAYEQYF. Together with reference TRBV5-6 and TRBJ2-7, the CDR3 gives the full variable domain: DAGVTQSPTHLIKTRGQQVTLRCSPKSGHDTVSWYQQALGQGPQFIFQYYEEEERQRGNFPDRFSGHQFPNYSSELNVNALLLGDSALYLCASGLDAYEQYFGPGTRLTVT.

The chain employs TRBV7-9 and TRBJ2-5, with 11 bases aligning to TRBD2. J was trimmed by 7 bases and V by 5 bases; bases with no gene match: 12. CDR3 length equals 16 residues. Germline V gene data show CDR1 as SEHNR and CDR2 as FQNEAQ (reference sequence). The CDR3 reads CASSPPGSGGGWTQYF. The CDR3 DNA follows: TGTGCCAGCAGCCCGCCGGGTAGCGGGGGGGGGTGGACCCAGTACTTC.

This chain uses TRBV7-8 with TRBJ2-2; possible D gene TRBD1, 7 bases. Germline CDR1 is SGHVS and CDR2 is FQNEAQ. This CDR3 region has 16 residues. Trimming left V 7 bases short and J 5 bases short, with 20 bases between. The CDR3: CASTLGGRGRTGELFF. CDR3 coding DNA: TGTGCCAGCACCCTAGGCGGCAGGGGGAGGACCGGGGAGCTGTTTTTT.

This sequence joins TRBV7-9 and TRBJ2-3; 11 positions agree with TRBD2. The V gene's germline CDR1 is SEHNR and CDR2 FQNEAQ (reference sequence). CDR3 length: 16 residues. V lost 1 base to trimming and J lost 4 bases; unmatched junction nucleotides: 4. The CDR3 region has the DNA TGTGCCAGCAGCTTAGTAGCGGGGGGGCCCCCAGATACGCAGTATTTT. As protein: CASSLVAGGPPDTQYF.